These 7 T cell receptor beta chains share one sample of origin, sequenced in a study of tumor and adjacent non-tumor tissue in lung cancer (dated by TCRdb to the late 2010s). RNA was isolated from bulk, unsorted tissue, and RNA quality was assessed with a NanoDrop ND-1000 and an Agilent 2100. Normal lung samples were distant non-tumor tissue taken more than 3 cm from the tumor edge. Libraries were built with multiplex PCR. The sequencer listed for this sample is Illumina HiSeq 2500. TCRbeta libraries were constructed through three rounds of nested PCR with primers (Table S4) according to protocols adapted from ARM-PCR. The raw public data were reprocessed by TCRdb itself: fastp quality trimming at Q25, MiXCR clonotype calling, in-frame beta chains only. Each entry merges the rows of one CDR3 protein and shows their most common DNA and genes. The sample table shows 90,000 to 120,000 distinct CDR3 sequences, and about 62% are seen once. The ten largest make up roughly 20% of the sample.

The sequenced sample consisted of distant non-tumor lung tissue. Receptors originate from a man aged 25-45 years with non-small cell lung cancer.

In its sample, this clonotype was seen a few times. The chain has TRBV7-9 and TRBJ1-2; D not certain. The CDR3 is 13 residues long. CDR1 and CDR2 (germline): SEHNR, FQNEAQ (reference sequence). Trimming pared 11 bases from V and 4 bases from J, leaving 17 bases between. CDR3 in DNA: TGTGCCTCTTCCCGGGCGGGTGGCTATGGCTACACCTTC. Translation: CASSRAGGYGYTF.

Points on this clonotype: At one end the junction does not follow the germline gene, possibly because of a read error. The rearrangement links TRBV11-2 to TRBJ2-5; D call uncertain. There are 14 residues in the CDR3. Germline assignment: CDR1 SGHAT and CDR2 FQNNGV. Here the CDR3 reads CDSSLDPRFETQYF. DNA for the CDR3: TGTGACAGCAGTTTAGATCCCCGGTTTGAAACCCAGTACTTC.

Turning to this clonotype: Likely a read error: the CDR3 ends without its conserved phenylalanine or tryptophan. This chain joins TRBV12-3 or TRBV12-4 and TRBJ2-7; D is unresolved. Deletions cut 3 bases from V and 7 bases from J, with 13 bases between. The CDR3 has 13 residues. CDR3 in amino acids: CASSFSGTEEQYL. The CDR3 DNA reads TGTGCCAGCAGTTTTTCCGGTACGGAGGAGCAGTACCTC.

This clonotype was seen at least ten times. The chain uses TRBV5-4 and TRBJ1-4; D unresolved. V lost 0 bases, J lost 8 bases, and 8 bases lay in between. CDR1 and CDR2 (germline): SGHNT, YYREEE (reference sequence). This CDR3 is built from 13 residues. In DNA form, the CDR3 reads TGTGCCAGCAGCTTGGGATTCGGAGAAAAACTGTTTTTT. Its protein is CASSLGFGEKLFF.

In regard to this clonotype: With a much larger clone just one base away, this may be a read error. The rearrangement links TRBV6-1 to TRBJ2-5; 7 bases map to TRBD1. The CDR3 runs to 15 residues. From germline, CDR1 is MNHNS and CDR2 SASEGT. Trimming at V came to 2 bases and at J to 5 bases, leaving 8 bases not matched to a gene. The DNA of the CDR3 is TGTGCCAGCAGTGAAATCCCGGGACAGTTGGAGACCCAGTACTTC. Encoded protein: CASSEIPGQLETQYF.

DNA of the CDR3: TGTGCCAGCAGTGATACAGATATGCGGTATTTT. Translated, it gives CASSDTDMRYF. The V call is TRBV12-3 or TRBV12-4, the J call TRBJ2-3, with D uncertain. This CDR3 has 11 residues. V lost 5 bases and J lost 14, with 14 bases in between.

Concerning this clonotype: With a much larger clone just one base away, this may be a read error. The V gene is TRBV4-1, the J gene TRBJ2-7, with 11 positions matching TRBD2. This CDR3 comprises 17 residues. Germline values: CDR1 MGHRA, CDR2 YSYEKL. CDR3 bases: TGCGCCAACAGCCGCTCTAGCGGGGGGACTCCTTCCTACGAGCAGTACTTC. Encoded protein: CANSRSSGGTPSYEQYF.